The TCR beta chain under discussion was sequenced for a study of blood T cells in healthy people across ages. Study context: When template switching was applied, about one barcoded beta molecule was captured per two T cells.

This CDR3 comprises 16 residues. The germline gives CDR1 MNHEY, CDR2 SVGAGI. The V and J ends lost 2 bases and 1 base, in that order; junction bases with no gene match: 5. General study points: Conclusively comparing naive with antigen-experienced cells was impossible with unsorted PBMCs.

A J-beta primer mix and a sample-barcoded 5' primer were used in a second PCR of about 7 to 11 cycles. Each cDNA was tagged by a template-switch adaptor containing 12 random nucleotides. TCRdb independently ran MiXCR on the 5' RACE reads; one entry per CDR3 protein. The sample lists fewer than 900,000 distinct CDR3 sequences; roughly 41% were seen once. Extraction of total RNA produced a minimum of 5 micrograms from each sample. Of note for this clonotype: As yet, its antigen is unknown.

The chain couples TRBV6-5 to TRBJ2-5; 9 positions match TRBD2. This TCR derives from a woman in her fifties or sixties in good health. Sequenced input: blood. CDR3 sequence reads: CASSYSGGHPQETQYF. Written as DNA, the CDR3 is TGTGCCAGCAGTTACAGCGGGGGGCACCCCCAAGAGACCCAGTACTTC.